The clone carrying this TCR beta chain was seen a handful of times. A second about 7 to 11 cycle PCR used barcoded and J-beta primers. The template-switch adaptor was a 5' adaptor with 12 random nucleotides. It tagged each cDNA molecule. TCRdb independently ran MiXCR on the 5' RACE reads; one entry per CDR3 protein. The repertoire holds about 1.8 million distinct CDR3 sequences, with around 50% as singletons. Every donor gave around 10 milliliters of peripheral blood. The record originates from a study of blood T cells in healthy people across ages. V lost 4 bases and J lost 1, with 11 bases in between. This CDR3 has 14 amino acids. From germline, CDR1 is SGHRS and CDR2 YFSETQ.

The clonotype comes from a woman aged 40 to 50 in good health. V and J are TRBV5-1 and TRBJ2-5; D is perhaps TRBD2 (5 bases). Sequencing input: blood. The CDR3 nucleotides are TGCGCCAGCAGCCTGGAGGCTCCCCAAGAGACCCAGTACTTC. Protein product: CASSLEAPQETQYF.